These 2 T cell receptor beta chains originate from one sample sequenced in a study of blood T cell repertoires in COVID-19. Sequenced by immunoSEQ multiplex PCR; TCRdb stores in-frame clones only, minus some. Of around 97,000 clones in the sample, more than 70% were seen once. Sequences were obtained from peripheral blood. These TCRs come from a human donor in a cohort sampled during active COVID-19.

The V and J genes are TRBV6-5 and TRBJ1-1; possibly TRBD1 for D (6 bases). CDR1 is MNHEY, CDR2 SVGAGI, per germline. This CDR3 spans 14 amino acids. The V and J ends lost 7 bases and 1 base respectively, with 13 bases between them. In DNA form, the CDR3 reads TGTGCCAGCACGGTACAGGGATCGAACACTGAAGCTTTCTTT. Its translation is CASTVQGSNTEAFF.

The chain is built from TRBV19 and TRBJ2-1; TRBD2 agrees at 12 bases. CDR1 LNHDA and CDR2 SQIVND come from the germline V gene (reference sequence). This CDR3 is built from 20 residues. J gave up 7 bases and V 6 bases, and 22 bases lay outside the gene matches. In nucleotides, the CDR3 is TGTGCCAGTAGCCAAAGGGGAAGGACAAACCTAGCGGGAGGGGGGAATGAGCAGTTCTTC. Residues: CASSQRGRTNLAGGGNEQFF.